The 14 T cell receptor beta chains given below trace back to one sample, sequenced in a study of blood T cell repertoires in COVID-19. Sequenced by immunoSEQ multiplex PCR; TCRdb stores in-frame clones only, minus some. The table has about 170,000 clones, about 83% seen once. Specimen: peripheral blood. The receptors were gathered from a man aged 55 to 69 with acute or convalescent COVID-19.

This clone has a handful of counts. The chain has TRBV25-1 and TRBJ1-2; weak D call: TRBD1 (5 bases). Germline-derived CDR1 and CDR2 are MGHDK and SYGVNS. CDR3 length: 14 amino acids. Trimming shortened V by 3 bases and J by 4 bases, and 12 bases separated the two germline ends. The CDR3 sequence is CASSDGQGFYGYTF. CDR3 nucleotides: TGTGCCAGCAGTGACGGCCAGGGCTTCTATGGCTACACCTTC.

The rearrangement links TRBV27 to TRBJ2-7; 9 bases fit TRBD1. In germline, CDR1 is MNHEY, CDR2 SMNVEV (reference sequence). The CDR3 is 13 residues long. V dropped 6 bases and J dropped 4; count of bases not matched to a gene: 4. CDR3 nucleotide sequence: TGTGCCAGCAGCCCGACAGGGGGATACGAGCAGTACTTC. Protein: CASSPTGGYEQYF.

CDR3 coding DNA: TGTGCCAGCAGCTTTTCAGTACTACGGACAGGGGGCCCCGGGGAGCTGTTTTTT. It specifies CASSFSVLRTGGPGELFF. The chain employs TRBV11-2 and TRBJ2-2, with TRBD1 identical over 11 bases. V was clipped by 3 bases and J by 6 bases; unmatched bases: 12. The germline V gene has CDR1 SGHAT and CDR2 FQNNGV. CDR3 length: 18 residues.

The chain uses TRBV3-1 (or the pseudogene TRBV3-2) and TRBJ2-6; 7 bases are a match to TRBD2. There are 14 residues in the CDR3. From germline, CDR1 is LGHDT and CDR2 YNNKEL (reference sequence). With 3 bases clipped from V and 6 bases from J, the junction kept 2 bases outside the gene matches. In DNA, the CDR3 is TGTGCCAGCAGCCATGGGAGGGAGGCCAACGTCCTGACTTTC. Protein sequence: CASSHGREANVLTF.

V gene TRBV12-3 or TRBV12-4 combines with J gene TRBJ1-2, with D hard to call. The CDR3 runs 13 residues. V was trimmed by 2 bases and J by 4 bases, leaving 8 bases between them. The CDR3 coding sequence is TGTGCCAGCAGTTTATCTTCAGGCTATGGCTACACCTTC. Protein: CASSLSSGYGYTF.

The V gene is TRBV9, the J gene TRBJ2-3; 7 bases match TRBD1. V was pared by 4 bases and J by 8 bases, with 10 bases of the junction left unmatched. The CDR3 loop spans 14 amino acids. Germline values: CDR1 SGDLS, CDR2 YYNGEE. CDR3 protein: CASSPPVNRGTQYF. CDR3 bases: TGTGCCAGCAGCCCTCCAGTTAACAGGGGTACGCAGTATTTT.

The table lists this clone with a few counts. This chain connects TRBV2 to TRBJ1-5, with 7 bases that match TRBD1. With 6 bases clipped from V and 0 bases from J, the junction kept 5 bases outside the gene matches. CDR1 and CDR2 from the germline V gene are SNHLY and FYNNEI. CDR3 length equals 15 residues. CDR3 nucleotide sequence: TGTGCCAGCAGCTTAGACAGGGTTAGCAATCAGCCCCAGCATTTT. Encoded protein: CASSLDRVSNQPQHF.

This clone appeared a single time. V usage is TRBV28 and J usage is TRBJ2-3; D remains unclear. This CDR3 comprises 16 residues. From germline, CDR1 is MDHEN and CDR2 SYDVKM. V lost 5 bases and J 2 bases, leaving 17 bases between the germline ends. Written as DNA, the CDR3 is TGTGCCAGCAGTGAGGCCAGCGCCCACCTCACAGATACGCAGTATTTT. It specifies CASSEASAHLTDTQYF.

The rearrangement uses TRBV9 and TRBJ2-1, with a weak D call TRBD2 (5 bases). Germline V gene lookup returns CDR1 SGDLS and CDR2 YYNGEE. Trimming left V 4 bases short and J 10 bases short, with 15 bases between. This CDR3 region has 13 residues. The CDR3 loop is CASSPWTGEEQFF. The CDR3 region has the DNA TGTGCCAGCAGCCCCTGGACTGGAGAGGAGCAGTTCTTC.

This clone was seen only a few times. The rearrangement joins TRBV2 to TRBJ1-4; TRBD1 might be the D (6 bases). The ends were cut back, 6 bases at V and 5 bases at J, with 10 bases in the middle. Germline assignment: CDR1 SNHLY and CDR2 FYNNEI. This CDR3 region has 13 residues. The CDR3 sequence is CASRDSSNEKLFF. The CDR3 nucleotides are TGTGCCAGCAGGGACAGCTCCAATGAAAAACTGTTTTTT.

The rearrangement joins TRBV5-1 to TRBJ1-4; 7 nucleotides line up with TRBD1. The CDR3 sequence is 14 residues long. V lost 2 bases and J lost 7; bases outside the gene matches: 5. Per germline, CDR1 SGHRS and CDR2 YFSETQ. The CDR3 loop is CASSFGQEGEKLFF. CDR3 DNA: TGCGCCAGCAGCTTTGGACAGGAGGGTGAAAAACTGTTTTTT.

The chain carries TRBV18 and TRBJ2-3, with D perhaps matching TRBD1 (5 bases). Deletions cut 5 bases from V and 5 bases from J, with 8 bases between. Germline V gene data show CDR1 as KGHSH and CDR2 as LQKENI. This CDR3 has 12 amino acids. CDR3 loop: CASSTTGDTQYF. CDR3 coding DNA: TGTGCCAGCTCAACCACAGGAGATACGCAGTATTTT. The full variable domain, completed using reference TRBV18 and TRBJ2-3, is NAGVMQNPRHLVRRRGQEARLRCSPMKGHSHVYWYRQLPEEGLKFMVYLQKENIIDESGMPKERFSAEFPKEGPSILRIQQVVRGDSAAYFCASSTTGDTQYFGPGTRLTVL.

The gene calls are TRBV21-1 and TRBJ2-7; the D call in the table, TRBD2, was not verified against the DNA. TRBV21-1 represents a pseudogene. The CDR3 totals 16 residues. CDR3 amino acids: CASSKAGTSGLYEQYF. In nucleotides, the CDR3 is TGTGCCAGCAGCAAAGCGGGCACTAGCGGATTATACGAGCAGTACTTC.

About this clone itself: Other DNA sequences of this sample code for an identical CDR3. The genes are TRBV2 and TRBJ2-1, with TRBD2 identical over 11 bases. CDR3 length: 14 residues. Germline V gene data show CDR1 as SNHLY and CDR2 as FYNNEI. J gave up 5 bases and V 5 bases, and 2 bases lay outside the gene matches. As DNA, the CDR3 is TGTGCCAGCAGTACTAGCGGGGGTAACAATGAGCAGTTCTTC. Its translation is CASSTSGGNNEQFF.